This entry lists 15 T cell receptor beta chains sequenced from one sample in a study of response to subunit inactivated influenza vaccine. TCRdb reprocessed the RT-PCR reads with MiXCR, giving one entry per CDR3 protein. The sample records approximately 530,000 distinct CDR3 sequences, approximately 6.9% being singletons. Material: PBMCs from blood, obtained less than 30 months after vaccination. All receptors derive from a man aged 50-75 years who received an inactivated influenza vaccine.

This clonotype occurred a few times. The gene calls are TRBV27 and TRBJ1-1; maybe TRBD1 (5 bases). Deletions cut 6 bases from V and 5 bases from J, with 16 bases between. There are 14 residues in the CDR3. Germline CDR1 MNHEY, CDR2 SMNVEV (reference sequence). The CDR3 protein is CASRTIGGITEAFF. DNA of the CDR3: TGTGCCAGCAGGACGATTGGGGGAATAACTGAAGCTTTCTTT.

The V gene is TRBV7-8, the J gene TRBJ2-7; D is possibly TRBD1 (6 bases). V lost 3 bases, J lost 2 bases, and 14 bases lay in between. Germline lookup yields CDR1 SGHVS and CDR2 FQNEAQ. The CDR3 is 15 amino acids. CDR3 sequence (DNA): TGTGCCAGCAGCTTTAACAGGGTATTGCCCTACGAGCAGTACTTC. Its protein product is CASSFNRVLPYEQYF.

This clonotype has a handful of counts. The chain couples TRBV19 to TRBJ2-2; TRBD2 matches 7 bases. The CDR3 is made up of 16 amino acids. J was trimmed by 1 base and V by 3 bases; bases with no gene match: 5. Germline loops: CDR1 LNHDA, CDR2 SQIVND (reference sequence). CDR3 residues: CASSIPLAVNTGELFF. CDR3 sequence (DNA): TGTGCCAGTAGTATCCCGCTAGCGGTGAACACCGGGGAGCTGTTTTTT.

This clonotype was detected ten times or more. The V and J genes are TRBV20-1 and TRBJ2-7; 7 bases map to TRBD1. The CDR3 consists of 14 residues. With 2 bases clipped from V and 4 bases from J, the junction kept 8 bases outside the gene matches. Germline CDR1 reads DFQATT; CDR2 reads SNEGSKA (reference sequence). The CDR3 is CSARKTGTVYEQYF. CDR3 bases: TGCAGTGCTAGAAAAACCGGGACAGTTTACGAGCAGTACTTC.

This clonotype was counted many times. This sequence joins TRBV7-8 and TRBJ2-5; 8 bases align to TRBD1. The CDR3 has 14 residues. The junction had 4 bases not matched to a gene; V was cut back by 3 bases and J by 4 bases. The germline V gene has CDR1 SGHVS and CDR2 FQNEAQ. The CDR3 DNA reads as TGTGCCAGCAGCTTTTCAGACAGGGGAGAGACCCAGTACTTC. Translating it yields CASSFSDRGETQYF.

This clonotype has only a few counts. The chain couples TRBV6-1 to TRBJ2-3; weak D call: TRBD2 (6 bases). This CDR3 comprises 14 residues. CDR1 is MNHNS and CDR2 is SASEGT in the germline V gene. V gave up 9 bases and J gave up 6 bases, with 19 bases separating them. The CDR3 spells CASQGRLGVDTQYF. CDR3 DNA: TGTGCCAGTCAGGGACGACTAGGGGTGGATACGCAGTATTTT.

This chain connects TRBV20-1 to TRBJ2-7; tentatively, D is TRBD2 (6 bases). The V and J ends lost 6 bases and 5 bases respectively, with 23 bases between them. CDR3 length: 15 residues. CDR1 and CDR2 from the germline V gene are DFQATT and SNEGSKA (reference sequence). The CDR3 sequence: CSASPEGLGRNEQYF. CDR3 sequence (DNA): TGCAGTGCCTCCCCTGAGGGTTTGGGGAGGAACGAGCAGTACTTC.

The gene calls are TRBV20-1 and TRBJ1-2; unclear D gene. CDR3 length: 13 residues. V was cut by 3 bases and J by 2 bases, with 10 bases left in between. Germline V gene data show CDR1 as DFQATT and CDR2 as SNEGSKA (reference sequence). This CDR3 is CSASGGSNYGYTF. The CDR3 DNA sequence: TGCAGTGCTAGTGGAGGTTCCAACTATGGCTACACCTTC.

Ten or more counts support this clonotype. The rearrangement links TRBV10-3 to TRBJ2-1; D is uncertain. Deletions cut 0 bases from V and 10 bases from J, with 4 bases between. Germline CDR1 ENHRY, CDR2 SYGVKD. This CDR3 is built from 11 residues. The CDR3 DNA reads TGTGCCATCAGTGAGTCGAGGGAGCAGTTCTTC. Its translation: CAISESREQFF.

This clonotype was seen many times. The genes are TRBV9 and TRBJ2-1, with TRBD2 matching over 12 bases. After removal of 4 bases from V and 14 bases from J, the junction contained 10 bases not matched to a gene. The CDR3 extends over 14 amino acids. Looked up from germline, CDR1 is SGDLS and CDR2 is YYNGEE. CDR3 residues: CASSPPGLAGIEFF. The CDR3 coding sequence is TGTGCCAGCAGCCCTCCCGGACTAGCGGGGATTGAGTTCTTC. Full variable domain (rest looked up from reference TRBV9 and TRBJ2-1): DSGVTQTPKHLITATGQRVTLRCSPRSGDLSVYWYQQSLDQGLQFLIQYYNGEERAKGNILERFSAQQFPDLHSELNLSSLELGDSALYFCASSPPGLAGIEFFGPGTRLTVL.

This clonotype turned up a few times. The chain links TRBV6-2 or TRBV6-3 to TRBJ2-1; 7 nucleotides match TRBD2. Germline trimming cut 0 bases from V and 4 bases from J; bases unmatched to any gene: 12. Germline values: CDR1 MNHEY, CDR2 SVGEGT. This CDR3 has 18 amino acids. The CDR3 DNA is TGTGCCAGCAGTTACTCGAGTACAGGCGGGAGTCGATACAATGAGCAGTTCTTC. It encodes CASSYSSTGGSRYNEQFF.

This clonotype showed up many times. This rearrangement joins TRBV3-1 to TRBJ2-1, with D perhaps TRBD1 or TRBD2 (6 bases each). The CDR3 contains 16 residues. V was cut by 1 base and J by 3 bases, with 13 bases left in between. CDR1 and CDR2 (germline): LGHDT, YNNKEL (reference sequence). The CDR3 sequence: CASSQVGGGLYNEQFF. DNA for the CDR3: TGTGCCAGCAGCCAAGTAGGGGGAGGACTCTACAATGAGCAGTTCTTC.

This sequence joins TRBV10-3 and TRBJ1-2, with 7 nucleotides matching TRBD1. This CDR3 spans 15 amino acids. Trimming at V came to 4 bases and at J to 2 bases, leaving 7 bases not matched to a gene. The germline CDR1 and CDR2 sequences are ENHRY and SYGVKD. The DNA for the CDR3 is TGTGCCATCAGTGGGGGTCCACAGGGGAACTATGGCTACACCTTC. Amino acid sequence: CAISGGPQGNYGYTF.

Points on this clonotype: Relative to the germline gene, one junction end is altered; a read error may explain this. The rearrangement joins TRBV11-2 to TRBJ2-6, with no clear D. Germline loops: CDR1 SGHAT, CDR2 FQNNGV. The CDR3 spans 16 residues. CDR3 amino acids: CAGSLVLHSGANVLTF. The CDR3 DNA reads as TGTGCCGGCAGCTTAGTTCTCCACTCTGGGGCCAACGTCCTGACTTTC.

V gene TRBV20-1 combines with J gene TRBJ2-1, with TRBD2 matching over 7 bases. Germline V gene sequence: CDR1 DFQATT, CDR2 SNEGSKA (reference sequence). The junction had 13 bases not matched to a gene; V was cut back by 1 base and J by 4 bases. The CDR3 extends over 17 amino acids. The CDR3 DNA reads TGCAGTGCTAGAGCAGCCCCAGGGACTATCTCTTACAATGAGCAGTTCTTC. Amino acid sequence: CSARAAPGTISYNEQFF.